This T cell receptor (beta chain) comes out of a study of OX40 agonist ivuxolimab in advanced cancers. Study as a whole: Ivuxolimab is a fully human IgG2 antibody that activates OX40 (CD134). The dose-escalation cohort had hepatocellular carcinoma, melanoma, renal cell or head and neck cancer. Participants averaged roughly 57 years of age (range about 23 to 90) and were 82.7% male.

Sampled blood was obtained at baseline, cycle 4 day 1, and cycle 7 day 1. This CDR3 spans 13 amino acids. Germline CDR1 is KGHSH and CDR2 is LQKENI. Trimming shortened V by 1 base and J by 5 bases, and 9 bases separated the two germline ends. Here immunoSEQ multiplex PCR was the method, and the copy in TCRdb shows in-frame clones only, minus some. The profile shows tens of thousands of clones, around 83% of them singletons. The starting material was CD4+ or CD8+ T cells sorted from blood, obtained in a trial of the OX40 agonist ivuxolimab. The chain links TRBV18 to TRBJ2-7; weak D call: TRBD2 (6 bases). The origin of this receptor is an adult with an advanced solid tumor such as melanoma, head and neck, liver or kidney cancer. CDR3 in DNA: TGTGCCAGCTCACCACGGAGGGGTCACGAGCAGTACTTC. This codes for CASSPRRGHEQYF.